The next 20 T cell receptor beta chains were all read from a single sample in a study of naive and memory T cell subsets. The SP2 primer and nested alpha and beta constant region primers amplified ligated cDNA in four rounds. TCRdb analysed the UMI-ligation and nested PCR reads with MiXCR anew, one entry per CDR3 protein. This repertoire shows 30,000 to 35,000 distinct CDR3 sequences, 6.5% to 8% found once; its top ten account for approximately 2.8%. Treatment reported: skin biopsy from PPD injection site in Mantoux-positive individual. A UMI-containing oligonucleotide was joined by 3' ligation to the TCR cDNA template. Here the sequenced sample was skin, taken from a tuberculin skin test site. These receptors all stem from an adult in good health.

This clonotype was observed at least ten times. The chain employs TRBV5-4 and TRBJ2-1; TRBD2 agrees at 14 bases. This CDR3 has 21 residues. After removal of 1 base from V and 0 bases from J, the junction contained 12 bases not matched to a gene. Germline-derived CDR1 and CDR2 are SGHNT and YYREEE (reference sequence). For the CDR3, the DNA is TGTGCCAGCAGCTTGAATCGGGGGGGACTAGCGGGGGTAAGCTCCTACAATGAGCAGTTCTTC. It translates to CASSLNRGGLAGVSSYNEQFF.

This clonotype has ten or more counts. V and J are TRBV4-1 and TRBJ2-7; a weak D match, TRBD1 (5 bases). Trimming removed 1 base at V and 1 base at J, with 8 bases between. Germline CDR1 MGHRA, CDR2 YSYEKL. The CDR3 extends over 14 amino acids. In nucleotides, the CDR3 is TGCGCCAGCAGCCAAGTGCAGGGTTCCTACGAGCAGTACTTC. This encodes CASSQVQGSYEQYF.

This clonotype has a count of ten or more. The rearrangement joins TRBV5-1 to TRBJ2-2; a possible D gene is TRBD2 (5 bases). Germline V gene lookup returns CDR1 SGHRS and CDR2 YFSETQ. The CDR3 spans 17 residues. Between the trimmed V and J ends, which lost 4 bases and 1 base, there was a span of 17 bases. The CDR3 DNA sequence: TGCGCCAGCAGCCCGTACTCCCTTCGGGGGAACACCGGGGAGCTGTTTTTT. This translates into CASSPYSLRGNTGELFF.

Relative to its sample, this clonotype is medium-sized (0.01 to 0.1%). The chain joins TRBV7-2 to TRBJ2-3, with unresolved D. In germline, CDR1 is SGHTA, CDR2 FQGNSA. Trimming removed 5 bases from V and 1 base from J, with 10 bases in between. The CDR3 runs to 14 residues. In DNA form, the CDR3 reads TGTGCCAGCAGCCGAATGCGAGGCACAGATACGCAGTATTTT. Its protein is CASSRMRGTDTQYF.

This clonotype was seen a few times. V usage is TRBV19 and J usage is TRBJ1-5; a weak D match, TRBD1 (5 bases). The germline gives CDR1 LNHDA, CDR2 SQIVND (reference sequence). Trimming removed 7 bases at V and 3 bases at J, with 19 bases between. The length of the CDR3 is 16 residues. CDR3 sequence (DNA): TGTGCCAGTACAGCTATCGCAGGGAACCACAATCAGCCCCAGCATTTT. Amino acids: CASTAIAGNHNQPQHF.

In its sample, this clonotype was seen many times. The V and J genes are TRBV20-1 and TRBJ2-5; TRBD2 matches 12 bases. Germline CDR1 reads DFQATT; CDR2 reads SNEGSKA (reference sequence). This CDR3 is built from 18 residues. With V trimmed by 1 base and J by 3 bases, 12 bases remained unmatched. Here the CDR3 reads CSARGEGTSGLWEETQYF. The CDR3, as DNA: TGCAGTGCTAGAGGAGAGGGGACTAGCGGGCTATGGGAAGAGACCCAGTACTTC.

This clonotype appeared many times. V gene TRBV2 combines with J gene TRBJ1-6; D remains ambiguous. Germline assignment: CDR1 SNHLY and CDR2 FYNNEI. The CDR3 length is 14 residues. V lost 3 bases to trimming and J lost 4 bases, with 7 bases between them. The CDR3 bases are TGTGCCAGCAGTGACATAGAGTATAATTCACCCCTCCACTTT. It codes for CASSDIEYNSPLHF.

A note on this clonotype: A clone one base away is much larger, so this may be a read error. The chain links TRBV3-1 to TRBJ1-1, with a tentative D call TRBD1 (5 bases). Trimming took 1 base from V and 1 from J, leaving 13 bases between them. The germline gives CDR1 LGHDT, CDR2 YNNKEL (reference sequence). This CDR3 has 16 amino acids. Here the CDR3 reads CASSQVAGGANTEAFF. CDR3 sequence (DNA): TGTGCCAGCAGCCAAGTTGCGGGGGGAGCGAACACTGAAGCTTTCTTT.

The V and J genes are TRBV6-4 and TRBJ1-1; D might be TRBD1 (6 bases). Trimming pared 7 bases from V and 4 bases from J, leaving 25 bases between. CDR1 MRHNA and CDR2 SNTAGT come from the germline V gene. This CDR3 is 17 amino acids long. CDR3 DNA: TGTGCCAGCAATAGATTCCTTGGGGGGGCTATGAGCACTGAAGCTTTCTTT. Its translation is CASNRFLGGAMSTEAFF.

In its sample, this clonotype was seen a few times. V is TRBV6-6 and J is TRBJ2-4; 7 nucleotides match TRBD1. CDR1 MNHNY and CDR2 SVGAGI come from the germline V gene (reference sequence). This CDR3 spans 14 amino acids. V shed 0 bases and J 5 bases; nucleotides not matched to a gene: 1. CDR3 sequence: CASSYSGTENIQYF. The CDR3 DNA is TGTGCCAGCAGTTACTCCGGGACAGAAAACATTCAGTACTTC.

V usage is TRBV7-7 and J usage is TRBJ2-2; 7 bases are a match to TRBD1. Germline values: CDR1 SSHAT, CDR2 FNYEAQ (reference sequence). This CDR3 has 14 amino acids. Trimming took 5 bases from V and 5 from J; bases not matched to a gene: 5. The CDR3 loop is CASSLQGPTGELFF. The CDR3 DNA is TGTGCCAGCAGCCTACAGGGGCCGACCGGGGAGCTGTTTTTT.

The table lists this clonotype with many counts. The chain uses TRBV5-1 and TRBJ2-6; perhaps TRBD1 as D (6 bases). V was pared by 0 bases and J by 0 bases, with 10 bases between. The CDR3 extends over 17 amino acids. Germline values: CDR1 SGHRS, CDR2 YFSETQ. CDR3 nucleotide sequence: TGCGCCAGCAGCTTGGCCTCACAGGGCTCTGGGGCCAACGTCCTGACTTTC. It specifies CASSLASQGSGANVLTF.

This clonotype was seen ten or more times. The chain recombines TRBV7-2 with TRBJ2-5; D is unresolved. The V and J ends lost 4 bases and 0 bases respectively, with 12 bases between them. This CDR3 is built from 15 residues. Per germline, CDR1 SGHTA and CDR2 FQGNSA. The CDR3 protein is CASSSQFAYQETQYF. The CDR3 coding sequence is TGTGCCAGCAGCTCTCAGTTTGCTTACCAAGAGACCCAGTACTTC.

This clonotype was seen many times. V gene TRBV10-1 combines with J gene TRBJ2-5; D is possibly TRBD1 (6 bases). The CDR3 is 15 residues long. V was clipped by 5 bases and J by 0 bases, with 13 bases between them. The germline CDR1 and CDR2 sequences are WNHNN and SYGVQD (reference sequence). CDR3 residues: CASSLGTPNQETQYF. The CDR3 bases are TGCGCCAGCAGTTTGGGGACACCCAACCAAGAGACCCAGTACTTC.

This clonotype was seen many times. The chain recombines TRBV5-1 with TRBJ2-7; perhaps TRBD1 as D (5 bases). Deletions cut 4 bases from V and 1 base from J, with 12 bases between. Germline V gene lookup returns CDR1 SGHRS and CDR2 YFSETQ. This CDR3 region has 14 residues. The chain's CDR3 is CASSPADSSYEQYF. CDR3 sequence (DNA): TGCGCCAGCAGCCCAGCCGACAGTTCCTACGAGCAGTACTTC.

This clonotype was counted at least ten times. This chain links TRBV18 with TRBJ1-2; D not resolved. Germline CDR1 reads KGHSH; CDR2 reads LQKENI. The CDR3 sequence is 13 residues long. Trimming removed 0 bases at V and 4 bases at J, with 6 bases between. CDR3 region: CASSPPGSYGYTF. The CDR3 coding sequence is TGTGCCAGCTCACCACCGGGATCCTATGGCTACACCTTC. Using reference TRBV18 and TRBJ1-2 for the parts outside the CDR3, the full variable domain is NAGVMQNPRHLVRRRGQEARLRCSPMKGHSHVYWYRQLPEEGLKFMVYLQKENIIDESGMPKERFSAEFPKEGPSILRIQQVVRGDSAAYFCASSPPGSYGYTFGSGTRLTVV.

This clonotype was seen many times. For the CDR3, the DNA is TGCAGCGCAGGGAGGGGGCTCGACACTGAAGCTTTCTTT. Protein: CSAGRGLDTEAFF. This chain connects TRBV29-1 to TRBJ1-1, with TRBD1 matching over 7 bases. This CDR3 contains 13 residues. Unmatched junction bases numbered 8, after V lost 7 bases and J lost 3 bases. Germline-derived CDR1 and CDR2 are SQVTM and ANQGSEA. Full variable domain (missing parts from reference TRBV29-1 and TRBJ1-1): SAVISQKPSRDICQRGTSLTIQCQVDSQVTMMFWYRQQPGQSLTLIATANQGSEATYESGFVIDKFPISRPNLTFSTLTVSNMSPEDSSIYLCSAGRGLDTEAFFGQGTRLTVV.

This clonotype showed up many times. The V call is TRBV5-5, the J call TRBJ2-1; 12 nucleotides line up with TRBD2. Germline V gene sequence: CDR1 SGHKS, CDR2 YYEKEE (reference sequence). The V and J ends lost 2 bases and 6 bases, in that order; junction bases with no gene match: 3. The CDR3 spans 15 residues. CDR3 residues: CASSLTSGGTNEQFF. CDR3 nucleotides: TGTGCCAGCAGCTTAACTAGCGGGGGGACCAATGAGCAGTTCTTC.

This clonotype was seen at least ten times. This chain connects TRBV20-1 to TRBJ2-1, with 7 bases matching TRBD2. The CDR3 has 16 residues. The germline gives CDR1 DFQATT, CDR2 SNEGSKA (reference sequence). J gave up 7 bases and V 0 bases, and 12 bases lay outside the gene matches. This CDR3 is CSARDQSGVTGNEQFF. As DNA, the CDR3 is TGCAGTGCTAGAGATCAAAGCGGGGTAACGGGGAATGAGCAGTTCTTC.

This clonotype has more than one count but fewer than ten. The CDR3 region has the DNA TGTGCCAGCAGTGAAAGTGTCGGGGGAGACACAGATACGCAGTATTTT. Protein product: CASSESVGGDTDTQYF. This chain uses TRBV2 with TRBJ2-3; D is possibly TRBD2 (6 bases). CDR3 length equals 16 residues. Trimming pared 2 bases from V and 2 bases from J, leaving 14 bases between. Germline V gives CDR1 SNHLY, CDR2 FYNNEI.